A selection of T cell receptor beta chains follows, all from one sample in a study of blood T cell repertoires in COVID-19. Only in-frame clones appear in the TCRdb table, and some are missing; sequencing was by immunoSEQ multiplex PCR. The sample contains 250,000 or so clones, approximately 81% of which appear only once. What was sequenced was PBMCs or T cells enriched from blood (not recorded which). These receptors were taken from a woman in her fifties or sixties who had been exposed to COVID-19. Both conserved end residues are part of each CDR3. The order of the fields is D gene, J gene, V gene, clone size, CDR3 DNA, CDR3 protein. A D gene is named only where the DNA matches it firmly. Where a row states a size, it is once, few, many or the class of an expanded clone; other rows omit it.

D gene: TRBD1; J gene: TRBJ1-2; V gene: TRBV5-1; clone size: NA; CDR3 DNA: TGCGCCAGCAGCTTTAGACAGGGGGCGCGTTCTTTTGCTGGCTACACCTTC; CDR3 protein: CASSFRQGARSFAGYTF
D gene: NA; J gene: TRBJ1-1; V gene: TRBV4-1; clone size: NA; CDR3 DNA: TGCGCCAGCAGCCTGCCTGGGGGCCGGAGGACTGAAGCTTTCTTT; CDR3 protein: CASSLPGGRRTEAFF
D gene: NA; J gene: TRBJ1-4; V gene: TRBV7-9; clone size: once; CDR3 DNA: TGTGCCAGCAGCTCACGCGGGAGAAATGAAAAACTGTTTTTT; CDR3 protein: CASSSRGRNEKLFF
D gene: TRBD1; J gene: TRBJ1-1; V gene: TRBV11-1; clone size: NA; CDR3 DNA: TGTGCCAGCAGCCCCCGACAGGGATCCCACACTGAAGCTTTCTTT; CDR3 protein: CASSPRQGSHTEAFF
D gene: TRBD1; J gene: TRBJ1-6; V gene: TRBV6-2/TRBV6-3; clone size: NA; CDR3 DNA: TGTGCCAGCAGTTACAACCCGGGACAGAGCTCCTATAATTCACCCCTCCACTTT; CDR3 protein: CASSYNPGQSSYNSPLHF
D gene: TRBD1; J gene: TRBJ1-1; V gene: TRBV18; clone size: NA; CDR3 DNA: TGTGCCAGCTCACCACTGGAAGCACAGGGGGCTAGGACTGAAGCTTTCTTT; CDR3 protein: CASSPLEAQGARTEAFF
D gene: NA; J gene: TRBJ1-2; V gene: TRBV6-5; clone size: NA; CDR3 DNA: TGTGCCAGCAGGAAAGGACTCAAGGGTGGCTACACCTTC; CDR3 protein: CASRKGLKGGYTF
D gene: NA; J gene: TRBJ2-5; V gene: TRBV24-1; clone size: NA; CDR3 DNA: TGTGCCACCAGTGACACAGGGTCATTAAAGACCCAGTACTTC; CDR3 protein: CATSDTGSLKTQYF
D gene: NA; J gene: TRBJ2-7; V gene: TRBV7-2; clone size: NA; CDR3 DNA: TGTGCCAGCACCCCGAGGGCGCCCTACGAGCAGTACTTC; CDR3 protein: CASTPRAPYEQYF
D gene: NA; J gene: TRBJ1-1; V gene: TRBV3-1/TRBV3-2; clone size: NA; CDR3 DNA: TGTGCCAGCAGCGCATTCCGAGGGATCGAAGCTTTCTTT; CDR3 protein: CASSAFRGIEAFF
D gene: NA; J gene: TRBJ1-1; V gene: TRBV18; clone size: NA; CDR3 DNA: TGTGCCAGCTCACCGGGGGCAGTAAGGAACACTGAAGCTTTCTTT; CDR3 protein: CASSPGAVRNTEAFF
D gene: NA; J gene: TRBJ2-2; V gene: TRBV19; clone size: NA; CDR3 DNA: TGTGCCACCCGCCCCGAGGGAACCACCGGGGAGCTGTTTTTT; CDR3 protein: CATRPEGTTGELFF
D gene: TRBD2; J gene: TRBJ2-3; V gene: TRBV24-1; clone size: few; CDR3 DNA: TGTGCCACCAGTCGCGCGGGGGGCCGGGGAGATACGCAGTATTTT; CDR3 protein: CATSRAGGRGDTQYF
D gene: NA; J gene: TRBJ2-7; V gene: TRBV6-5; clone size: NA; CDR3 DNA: TGTGCCAGCAGCCCGGGGACCTACGAGCAGTACTTC; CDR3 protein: CASSPGTYEQYF
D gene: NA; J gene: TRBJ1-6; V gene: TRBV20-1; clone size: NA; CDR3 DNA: TGCAGTGCTAGTCTAGATAGCTCCTATAATTCACCCCTCCACTTT; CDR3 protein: CSASLDSSYNSPLHF
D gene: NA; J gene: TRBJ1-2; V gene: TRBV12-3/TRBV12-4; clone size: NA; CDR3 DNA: TGTGCCAGCAGTTTGGGGGGGTCCGGCTACACCTTC; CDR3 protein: CASSLGGSGYTF
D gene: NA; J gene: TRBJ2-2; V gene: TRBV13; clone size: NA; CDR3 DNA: TGTGCCAGCAGCCCGCTACGAGGAGGAGCCGGGGAGCTGTTTTTT; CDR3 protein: CASSPLRGGAGELFF
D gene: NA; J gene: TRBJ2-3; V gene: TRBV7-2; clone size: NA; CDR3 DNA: TGTGCCAGCAGCTCCGGGACTTTGCAGTATTTT; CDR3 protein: CASSSGTLQYF
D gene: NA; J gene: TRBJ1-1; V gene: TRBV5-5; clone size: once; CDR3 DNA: TGTGCCAGCAGCTTGGTACACACAGGCTTCACTGAAGCTTTCTTT; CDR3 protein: CASSLVHTGFTEAFF
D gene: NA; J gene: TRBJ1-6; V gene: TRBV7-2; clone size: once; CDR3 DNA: TGTGCCAGCCGCGCGGGGGGGGGTTCACCCCTCCACTTT; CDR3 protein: CASRAGGGSPLHF
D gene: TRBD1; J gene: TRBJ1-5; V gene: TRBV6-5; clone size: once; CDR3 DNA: TGTGCCAGCAGTCTTACAGGGGGAAGCAATCAGCCCCAGCATTTT; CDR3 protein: CASSLTGGSNQPQHF
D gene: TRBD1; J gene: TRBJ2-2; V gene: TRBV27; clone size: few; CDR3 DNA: TGTGCCAGCAGTTTAAGGACAGGGGGCTCCACCGGGGAGCTGTTTTTT; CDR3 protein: CASSLRTGGSTGELFF